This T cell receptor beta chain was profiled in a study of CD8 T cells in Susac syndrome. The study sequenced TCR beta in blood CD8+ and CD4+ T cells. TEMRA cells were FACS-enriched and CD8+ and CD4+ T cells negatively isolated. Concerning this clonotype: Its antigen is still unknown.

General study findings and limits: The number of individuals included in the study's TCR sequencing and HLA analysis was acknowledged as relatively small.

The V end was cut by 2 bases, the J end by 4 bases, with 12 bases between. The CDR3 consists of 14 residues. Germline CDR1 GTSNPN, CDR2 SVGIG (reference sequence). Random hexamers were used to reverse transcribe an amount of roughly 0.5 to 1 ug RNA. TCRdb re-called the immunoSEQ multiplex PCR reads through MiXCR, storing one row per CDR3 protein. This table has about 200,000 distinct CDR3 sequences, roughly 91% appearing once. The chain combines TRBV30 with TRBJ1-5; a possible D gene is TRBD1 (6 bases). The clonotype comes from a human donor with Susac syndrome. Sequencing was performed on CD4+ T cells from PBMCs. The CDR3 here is CAWSRDRINQPQHF. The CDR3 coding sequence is TGTGCCTGGAGTCGAGACAGGATAAATCAGCCCCAGCATTTT. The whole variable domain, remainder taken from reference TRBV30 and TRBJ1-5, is SQTIHQWPATLVQPVGSPLSLECTVEGTSNPNLYWYRQAAGRGLQLLFYSVGIGQISSEVPQNLSASRPQDRQFILSSKKLLLSDSGFYLCAWSRDRINQPQHFGDGTRLSIL.